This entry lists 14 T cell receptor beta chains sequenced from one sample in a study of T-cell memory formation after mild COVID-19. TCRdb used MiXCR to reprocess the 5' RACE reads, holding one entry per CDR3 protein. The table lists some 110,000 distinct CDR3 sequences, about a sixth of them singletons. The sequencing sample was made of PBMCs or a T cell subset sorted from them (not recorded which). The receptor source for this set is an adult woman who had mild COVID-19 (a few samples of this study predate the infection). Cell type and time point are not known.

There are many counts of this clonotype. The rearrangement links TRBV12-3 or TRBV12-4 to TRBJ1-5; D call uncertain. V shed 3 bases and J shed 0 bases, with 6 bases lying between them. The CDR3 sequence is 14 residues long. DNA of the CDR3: TGTGCCAGCAGTTTTGAGGGTAGCAATCAGCCCCAGCATTTT. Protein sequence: CASSFEGSNQPQHF.

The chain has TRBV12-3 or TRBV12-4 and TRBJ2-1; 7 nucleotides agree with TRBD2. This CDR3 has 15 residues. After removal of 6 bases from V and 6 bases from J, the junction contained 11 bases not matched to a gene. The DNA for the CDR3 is TGTGCCAGCAGCTCCCTAGCGGCACAGCGCAATGAGCAGTTCTTC. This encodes CASSSLAAQRNEQFF.

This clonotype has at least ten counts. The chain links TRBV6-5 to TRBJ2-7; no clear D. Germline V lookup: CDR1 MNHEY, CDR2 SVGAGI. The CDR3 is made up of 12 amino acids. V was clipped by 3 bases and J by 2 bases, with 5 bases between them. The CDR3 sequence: CASSYSTYEQYF. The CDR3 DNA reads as TGTGCCAGCAGTTATTCAACCTACGAGCAGTACTTC.

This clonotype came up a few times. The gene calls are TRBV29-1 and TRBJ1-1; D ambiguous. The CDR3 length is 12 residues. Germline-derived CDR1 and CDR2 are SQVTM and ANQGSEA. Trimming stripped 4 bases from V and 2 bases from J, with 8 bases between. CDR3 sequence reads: CSVAGRNTEAFF. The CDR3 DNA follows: TGCAGCGTTGCAGGTAGAAACACTGAAGCTTTCTTT. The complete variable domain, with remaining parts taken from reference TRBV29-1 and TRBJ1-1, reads SAVISQKPSRDICQRGTSLTIQCQVDSQVTMMFWYRQQPGQSLTLIATANQGSEATYESGFVIDKFPISRPNLTFSTLTVSNMSPEDSSIYLCSVAGRNTEAFFGQGTRLTVV.

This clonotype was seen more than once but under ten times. CDR3 in DNA: TGTGCCAGCAGCCCAGATTGGGGGGGGGCCCAAGAGACCCAGTACTTC. Residues: CASSPDWGGAQETQYF. This chain joins TRBV3-1 and TRBJ2-5, with TRBD2 as a possible D gene (7 bases). With 4 bases removed from V and 1 base from J, the gap between germline ends came to 16 bases. Germline-derived CDR1 and CDR2 are LGHDT and YNNKEL (reference sequence). The CDR3 totals 16 residues.

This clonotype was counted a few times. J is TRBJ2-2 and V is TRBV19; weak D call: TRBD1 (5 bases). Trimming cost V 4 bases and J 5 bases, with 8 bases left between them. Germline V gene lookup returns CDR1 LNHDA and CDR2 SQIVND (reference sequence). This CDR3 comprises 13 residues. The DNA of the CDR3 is TGTGCCAGTAGTACAGGGTTGACCGGGGAGCTGTTTTTT. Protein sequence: CASSTGLTGELFF.

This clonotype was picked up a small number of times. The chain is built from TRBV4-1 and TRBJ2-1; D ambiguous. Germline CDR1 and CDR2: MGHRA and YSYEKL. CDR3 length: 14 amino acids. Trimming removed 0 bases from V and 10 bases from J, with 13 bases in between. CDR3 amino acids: CASSQDSNFDEQFF. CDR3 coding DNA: TGCGCCAGCAGCCAAGATAGTAATTTTGACGAGCAGTTCTTC.

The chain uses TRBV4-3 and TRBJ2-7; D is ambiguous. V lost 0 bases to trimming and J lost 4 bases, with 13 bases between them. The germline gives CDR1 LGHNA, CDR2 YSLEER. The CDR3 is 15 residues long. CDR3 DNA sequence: TGCGCCAGCAGCCAAGATAACAGCCTCCGTTACGAGCAGTACTTC. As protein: CASSQDNSLRYEQYF.

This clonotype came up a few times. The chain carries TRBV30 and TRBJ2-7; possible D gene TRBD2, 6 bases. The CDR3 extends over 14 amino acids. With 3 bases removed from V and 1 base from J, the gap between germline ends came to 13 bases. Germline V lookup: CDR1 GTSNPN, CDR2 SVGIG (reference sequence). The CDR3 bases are TGTGCCTGGAGCTGGGGGACTGAATCCTACGAGCAGTACTTC. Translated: CAWSWGTESYEQYF.

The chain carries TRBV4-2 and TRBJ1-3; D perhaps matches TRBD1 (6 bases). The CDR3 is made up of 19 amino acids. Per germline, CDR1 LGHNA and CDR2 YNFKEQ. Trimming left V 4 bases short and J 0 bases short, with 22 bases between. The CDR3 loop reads CASSPPGRQAASSGNTIYF. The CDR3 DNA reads TGTGCCAGCAGCCCCCCCGGGCGACAGGCAGCCTCCTCTGGAAACACCATATATTTT.

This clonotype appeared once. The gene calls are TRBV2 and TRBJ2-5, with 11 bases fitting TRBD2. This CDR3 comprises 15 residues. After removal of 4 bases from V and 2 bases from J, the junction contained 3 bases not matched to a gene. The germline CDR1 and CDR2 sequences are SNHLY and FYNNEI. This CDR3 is CASSGASGGQETQYF. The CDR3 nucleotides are TGTGCCAGCAGTGGGGCTAGCGGGGGGCAAGAGACCCAGTACTTC.

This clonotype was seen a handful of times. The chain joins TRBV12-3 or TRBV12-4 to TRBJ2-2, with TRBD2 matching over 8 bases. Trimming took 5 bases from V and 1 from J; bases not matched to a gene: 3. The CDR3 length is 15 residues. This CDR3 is CASSTSGLNTGELFF. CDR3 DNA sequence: TGTGCCAGCAGTACTAGCGGACTGAACACCGGGGAGCTGTTTTTT.

The CDR3, as DNA: TGTGCCAGCAGTTTCGAGAGGGACGGTGACAATGAGCAGTTCTTC. The encoded protein is CASSFERDGDNEQFF. The chain has TRBV12-3 or TRBV12-4 and TRBJ2-1; possibly TRBD1 or TRBD2 for D (5 bases each). This CDR3 region has 15 residues. V was cut by 3 bases and J by 5 bases, with 14 bases left in between.

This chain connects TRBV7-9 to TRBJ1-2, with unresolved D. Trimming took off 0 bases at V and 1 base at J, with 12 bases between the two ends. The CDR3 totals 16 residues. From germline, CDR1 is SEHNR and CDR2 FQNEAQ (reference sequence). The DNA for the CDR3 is TGTGCCAGCAGCTTAGCGCCTCGGGCGCTTAACTATGGCTACACCTTC. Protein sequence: CASSLAPRALNYGYTF. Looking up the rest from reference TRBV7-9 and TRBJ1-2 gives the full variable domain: DTGVSQNPRHKITKRGQNVTFRCDPISEHNRLYWYRQTLGQGPEFLTYFQNEAQLEKSRLLSDRFSAERPKGSFSTLEIQRTEQGDSAMYLCASSLAPRALNYGYTFGSGTRLTVV.